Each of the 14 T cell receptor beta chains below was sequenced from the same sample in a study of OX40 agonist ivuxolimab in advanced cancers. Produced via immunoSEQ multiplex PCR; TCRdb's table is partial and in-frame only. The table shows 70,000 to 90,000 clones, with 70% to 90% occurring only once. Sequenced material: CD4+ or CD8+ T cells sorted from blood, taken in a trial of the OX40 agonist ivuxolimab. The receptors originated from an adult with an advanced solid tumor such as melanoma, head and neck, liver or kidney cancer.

CDR3 nucleotides: TGTGCCAGCAGCAAAGTTGGGCTGGGGCTAGCGGGAGGGATCGGGGAGCTGTTTTTT. Protein sequence: CASSKVGLGLAGGIGELFF. This sequence joins TRBV7-8 and TRBJ2-2, with 12 nucleotides matching TRBD2. The length of the CDR3 is 19 residues. From germline, CDR1 is SGHVS and CDR2 FQNEAQ. The V and J ends lost 5 bases and 7 bases, in that order; junction bases with no gene match: 17. Combining the CDR3 with reference TRBV7-8 and TRBJ2-2 gives the whole variable domain GAGVSQSPRYKVAKRGQDVALRCDPISGHVSLFWYQQALGQGPEFLTYFQNEAQLDKSGLPSDRFFAERPEGSVSTLKIQRTQQEDSAVYLCASSKVGLGLAGGIGELFFGEGSRLTVL.

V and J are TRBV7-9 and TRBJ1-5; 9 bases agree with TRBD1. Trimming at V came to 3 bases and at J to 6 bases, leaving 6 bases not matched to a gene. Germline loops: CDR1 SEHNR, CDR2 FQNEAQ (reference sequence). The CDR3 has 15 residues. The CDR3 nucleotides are TGTGCCAGCAGCTTGGGACAGGGAGCGGTTCAGCCCCAGCATTTT. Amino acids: CASSLGQGAVQPQHF.

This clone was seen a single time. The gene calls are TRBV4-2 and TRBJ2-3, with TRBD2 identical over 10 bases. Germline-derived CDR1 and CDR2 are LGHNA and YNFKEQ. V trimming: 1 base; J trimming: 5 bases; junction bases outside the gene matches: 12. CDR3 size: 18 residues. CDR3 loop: CASSQALASGRGGDTQYF. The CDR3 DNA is TGTGCCAGCAGCCAAGCCCTGGCTAGCGGGAGAGGGGGAGATACGCAGTATTTT.

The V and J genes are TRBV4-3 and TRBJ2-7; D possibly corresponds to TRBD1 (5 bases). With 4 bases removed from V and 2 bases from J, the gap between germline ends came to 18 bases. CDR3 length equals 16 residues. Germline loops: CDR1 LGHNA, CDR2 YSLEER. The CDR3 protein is CASSPHLDKVAYEQYF. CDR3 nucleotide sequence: TGCGCCAGCAGCCCTCATCTGGACAAGGTAGCCTACGAGCAGTACTTC.

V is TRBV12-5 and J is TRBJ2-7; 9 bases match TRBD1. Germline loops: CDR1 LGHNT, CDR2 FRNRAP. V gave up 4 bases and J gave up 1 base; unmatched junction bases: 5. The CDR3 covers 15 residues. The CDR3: CASGSGQGFSYEQYF. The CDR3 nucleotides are TGTGCTAGTGGTTCCGGACAGGGGTTTTCCTACGAGCAGTACTTC.

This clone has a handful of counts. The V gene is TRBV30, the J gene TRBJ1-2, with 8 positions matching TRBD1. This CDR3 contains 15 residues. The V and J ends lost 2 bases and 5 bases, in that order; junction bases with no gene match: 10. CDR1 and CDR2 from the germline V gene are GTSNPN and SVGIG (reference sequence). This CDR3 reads CAWSTGTGVGYGYTF. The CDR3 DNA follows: TGTGCCTGGAGTACCGGGACAGGCGTCGGGTATGGCTACACCTTC.

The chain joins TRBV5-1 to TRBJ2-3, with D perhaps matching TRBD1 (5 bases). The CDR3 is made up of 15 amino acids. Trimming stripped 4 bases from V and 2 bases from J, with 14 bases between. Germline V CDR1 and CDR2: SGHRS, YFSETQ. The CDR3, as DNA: TGCGCCAGCAGCGCAGACAGTCAACTCACAGATACGCAGTATTTT. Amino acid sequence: CASSADSQLTDTQYF.

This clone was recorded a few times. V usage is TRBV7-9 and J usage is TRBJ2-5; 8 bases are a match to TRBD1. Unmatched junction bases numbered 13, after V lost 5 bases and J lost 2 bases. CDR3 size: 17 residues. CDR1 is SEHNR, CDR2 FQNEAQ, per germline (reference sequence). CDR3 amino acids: CASSRSRQGMIQETQYF. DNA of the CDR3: TGTGCCAGCAGCCGTTCGCGACAGGGGATGATTCAAGAGACCCAGTACTTC.

The CDR3 sequence is CAVTPGTGNGQPQHF. CDR3 DNA sequence: TGTGCCGTTACCCCCGGGACAGGGAACGGTCAGCCCCAGCATTTT. This chain uses TRBV15 with TRBJ1-5, with 9 bases identical to TRBD1. J was trimmed by 6 bases and V by 11 bases; bases with no gene match: 14. The V gene's germline CDR1 is LNHNV and CDR2 YYDKDF (reference sequence). CDR3 size: 15 residues.

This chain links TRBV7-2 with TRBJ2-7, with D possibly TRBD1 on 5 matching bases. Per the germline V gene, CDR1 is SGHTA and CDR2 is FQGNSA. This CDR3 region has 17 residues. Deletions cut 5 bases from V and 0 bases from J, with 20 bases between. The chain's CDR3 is CASSTRDNTWSSYEQYF. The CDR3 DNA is TGTGCCAGCAGCACCAGGGATAACACGTGGAGCTCCTACGAGCAGTACTTC.

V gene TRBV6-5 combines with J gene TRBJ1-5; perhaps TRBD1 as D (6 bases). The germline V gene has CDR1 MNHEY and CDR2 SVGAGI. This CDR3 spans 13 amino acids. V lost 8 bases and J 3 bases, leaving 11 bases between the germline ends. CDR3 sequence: CASRTAHNQPQHF. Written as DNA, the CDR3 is TGTGCCAGCCGGACAGCGCACAATCAGCCCCAGCATTTT.

The CDR3 here is CASSPRSLSYEQYF. The CDR3 nucleotides are TGTGCCAGCAGCCCTAGGTCCCTCTCCTACGAGCAGTACTTC. This chain joins TRBV6-5 and TRBJ2-7; D unresolved. V shed 6 bases and J shed 0 bases, with 12 bases lying between them. The CDR3 extends over 14 amino acids. Looked up from germline, CDR1 is MNHEY and CDR2 is SVGAGI.

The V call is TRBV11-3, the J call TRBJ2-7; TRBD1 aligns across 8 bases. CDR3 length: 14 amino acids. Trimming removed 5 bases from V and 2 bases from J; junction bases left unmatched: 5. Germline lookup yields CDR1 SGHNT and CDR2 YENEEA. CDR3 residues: CASSLAGGAYEQYF. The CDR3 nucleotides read TGTGCCAGCAGCCTAGCAGGGGGCGCCTACGAGCAGTACTTC. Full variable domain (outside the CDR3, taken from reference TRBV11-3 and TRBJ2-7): EAGVVQSPRYKIIEKKQPVAFWCNPISGHNTLYWYLQNLGQGPELLIRYENEEAVDDSQLPKDRFSAERLKGVDSTLKIQPAELGDSAVYLCASSLAGGAYEQYFGPGTRLTVT.

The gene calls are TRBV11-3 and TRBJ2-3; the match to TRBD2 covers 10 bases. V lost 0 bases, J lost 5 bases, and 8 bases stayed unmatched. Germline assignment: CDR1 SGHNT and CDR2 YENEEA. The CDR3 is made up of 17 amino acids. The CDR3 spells CASSLDGSGRARDTQYF. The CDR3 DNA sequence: TGTGCCAGCAGCTTAGATGGAAGCGGGAGGGCCCGAGATACGCAGTATTTT.